These T cell receptor beta chains were read from a single sample in a study of breast tumors, draining lymph nodes, adjacent tissues. TCRdb reprocessed the multiplex PCR reads via MiXCR and lists one record per CDR3 protein. The sample lists roughly 86,000 distinct CDR3 sequences, about 21% occurring once. Sample: axillary lymph node tissue. Every receptor here comes from a female donor with breast cancer. Some clones in this sample may be carry-over from other donors' samples. The CDR3 runs from the conserved cysteine through the conserved F or W. A D gene is named only where the DNA matches it firmly. Not all rows give a size; the values are once, few, many and, for expanded clones, a class.

size,V,J,D,DNA,CDR3
many,TRBV5-4,TRBJ2-1,TRBD2,TGTGCCAGCAGCTTGGGTGGGACTAGCGGTGAGCAGTTCTTC,CASSLGGTSGEQFF
many,TRBV12-3/TRBV12-4,TRBJ2-7,TRBD2,TGTGCCAGCAGTTTAGCGGGGGGGGGTTCACGGGACGGCTCCTACGAGCAGTACTTC,CASSLAGGGSRDGSYEQYF
many,TRBV7-9,TRBJ1-3,.,TGTGCCAGCAGCTTAGGTGAACAGGGAGGAAACACCATATATTTT,CASSLGEQGGNTIYF
many,TRBV5-1,TRBJ2-7,.,TGCGCCAGCACCTCCTCCCCAGGAACCTACGAGCAGTACTTC,CASTSSPGTYEQYF
many,TRBV6-6,TRBJ2-7,.,TGTGCCAGCAGCCCGGGACAGGCGCTTGCGGGAGGGTACGAGCAGTACTTC,CASSPGQALAGGYEQYF
many,TRBV6-4,TRBJ2-1,TRBD2,TGTGCCAGCAGTGTGGTGGGAGCGGGGCACAATGAGCAGTTCTTC,CASSVVGAGHNEQFF
many,TRBV19,TRBJ2-5,.,TGTGCCAGTAGTATGGGTCGCGCAGGGACCCAAGAGACCCAGTACTTC,CASSMGRAGTQETQYF
many,TRBV6-6,TRBJ1-5,.,TGTGCCAGCAGGTTAGATCAGCCCCAGCATTTT,CASRLDQPQHF
few,TRBV18,TRBJ2-5,TRBD2,TGTGCCTCCTGTAGCGGGATTCAAGAGACCCAGTACTTC,CASCSGIQETQYF
many,TRBV6-6,TRBJ1-5,.,TGTGCCAGCAGGGCAGGGACACCAGGCAATCAGCCCCAGCATTTT,CASRAGTPGNQPQHF
many,TRBV5-1,TRBJ2-1,.,TGCGCCAGCAGCGTCCTAGCGAGCTCCTACAATGAGCAGTTCTTC,CASSVLASSYNEQFF
many,TRBV4-1,TRBJ1-2,.,TGCGCCAGCAGCCAAACCCCGGAGAGAGGAGACTATGGCTACACCTTC,CASSQTPERGDYGYTF
many,TRBV4-2,TRBJ1-4,TRBD1,TGTGCCAGCAGCCAGGCCTCCGGGACAGAGAATGAAAAACTGTTTTTT,CASSQASGTENEKLFF
many,TRBV9,TRBJ2-1,TRBD2,TGTGCCAGCAGCGTAGGAAATAGCGGGCGCAATGAGCAGTTCTTC,CASSVGNSGRNEQFF
few,TRBV27,TRBJ2-2,.,TGTGCCAGCAGCTTAATGGCAGGGGCCGGGGAGCTGTTTTTT,CASSLMAGAGELFF
many,TRBV12-3/TRBV12-4,TRBJ1-2,TRBD1,TGTGCCAGCAGCGACACAGGGGCTAACTATGGCTACACCTTC,CASSDTGANYGYTF
many,TRBV11-1,TRBJ2-3,.,TGTGCCAGCAGAGGGCGGAGTGGGGCCACAGATACGCAGTATTTT,CASRGRSGATDTQYF
.,TRBV7-3,TRBJ2-7,.,.,CASSFYICSASRQGDYEQYF
many,TRBV9,TRBJ2-3,TRBD2,TGTGCCAGCACGGAGCGGGGGGGCACAGATACGCAGTATTTT,CASTERGGTDTQYF
many,TRBV4-2,TRBJ2-3,.,TGTGCCAGCAGCCTGGACCGCCTGGATACGCAGTATTTT,CASSLDRLDTQYF
many,TRBV11-3,TRBJ2-2,.,TGTGCCAGCCAAGCTTCGGGGGCTGAAACCGGGGAGCTGTTTTTT,CASQASGAETGELFF
many,TRBV20-1,TRBJ1-3,TRBD1,TGCAGTGCTCATACAGGGGGCGTTGGAAACACCATATATTTT,CSAHTGGVGNTIYF
.,TRBV19,TRBJ2-6,.,TGTGCCAGTACGGCCCGATCTGGGGCCAACGTCCTGACTTTC,CASTARSGANVLTF
many,TRBV20-1,TRBJ2-7,TRBD1,TGCAGTGCCAGTAAGACAGGGGGTACCTACGAGCAGTACTTC,CSASKTGGTYEQYF
many,TRBV6-5,TRBJ2-1,.,TGTGCCAGCAGCCCCTCGTGGTTGAGCTCCTACAATGAGCAGTTCTTC,CASSPSWLSSYNEQFF
many,TRBV24-1,TRBJ2-1,TRBD1,TGTGCCACCAGTGATCGGACAGGATACTCCTACGATGAGCAGTTCTTC,CATSDRTGYSYDEQFF
many,TRBV9,TRBJ2-1,.,TGTGCCAGCAGCGTTATGACCGGTGAGCAGTTCTTC,CASSVMTGEQFF
many,TRBV24-1,TRBJ2-3,.,TGTGCCACCGGGACAGATACGCAGTATTTT,CATGTDTQYF
many,TRBV28,TRBJ2-5,.,TGTGCCAGCAGGCTGTACAGGGGCGGGGGGGAGACCCAGTACTTC,CASRLYRGGGETQYF
many,TRBV9,TRBJ2-1,.,TGTGCCAGCAGCGTAGCTACTGGTTACGGGGATGAGCAGTTCTTC,CASSVATGYGDEQFF
many,TRBV9,TRBJ2-7,TRBD2,TGTGCCAGCAGCGTAGCCCCTATATCCCCTAGCGGGTACTCCTACGAGCAGTACTTC,CASSVAPISPSGYSYEQYF
many,TRBV19,TRBJ2-7,.,TGTGCCAGTAGTGCATCCAGGGGTTACGAGCAGTACTTC,CASSASRGYEQYF
.,TRBV20-1,TRBJ2-7,.,TGCAGTGCTAGAGATATGCCCAGGGCCTACGAGCAGTACTTC,CSARDMPRAYEQYF
many,TRBV6-1,TRBJ2-1,.,TGTGCCAGCAGAGAGCCAGGGGCTAATGAGCAGTTCTTC,CASREPGANEQFF
many,TRBV7-9,TRBJ2-5,TRBD2,TGTGCCAGCAGCTTAACCGGGACTAGCGGGGTCCTGGAGACCCAGTACTTC,CASSLTGTSGVLETQYF
.,TRBV27,TRBJ1-6,.,TGTGCCAGCAGTTTATCGACAGTAAATTCACCCCTCCACTTT,CASSLSTVNSPLHF
many,TRBV4-1,TRBJ1-2,.,TGCGCCAGCAGCCAGATCAGGGGAAATGGCTACACCTTC,CASSQIRGNGYTF
many,TRBV12-5,TRBJ2-5,TRBD2,TGTGCTAGTGGTCCGGGACTAGCGGGAGGCCGCCAAGAGACCCAGTACTTC,CASGPGLAGGRQETQYF
many,TRBV20-1,TRBJ2-3,.,TGCAGTGCACAACCCCAGGGTCCCACGGATACGCAGTATTTT,CSAQPQGPTDTQYF
many,TRBV7-2,TRBJ2-7,.,TGTGCCAGCAGTCCATATGGTCTCGAGCAGTACTTC,CASSPYGLEQYF